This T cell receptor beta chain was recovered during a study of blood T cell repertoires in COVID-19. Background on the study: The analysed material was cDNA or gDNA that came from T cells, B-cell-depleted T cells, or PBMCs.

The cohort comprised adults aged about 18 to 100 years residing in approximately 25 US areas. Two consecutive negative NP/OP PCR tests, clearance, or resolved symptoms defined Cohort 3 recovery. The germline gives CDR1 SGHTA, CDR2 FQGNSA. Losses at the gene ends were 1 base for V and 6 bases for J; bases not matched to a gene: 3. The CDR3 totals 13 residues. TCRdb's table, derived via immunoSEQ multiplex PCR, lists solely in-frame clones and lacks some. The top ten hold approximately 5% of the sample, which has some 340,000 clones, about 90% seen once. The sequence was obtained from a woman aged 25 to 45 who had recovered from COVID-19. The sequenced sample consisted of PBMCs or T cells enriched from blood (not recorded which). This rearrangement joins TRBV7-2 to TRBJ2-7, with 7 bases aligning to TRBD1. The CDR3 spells CASSLEGAGEQYF. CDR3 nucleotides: TGTGCCAGCAGCTTAGAGGGGGCGGGCGAGCAGTACTTC.